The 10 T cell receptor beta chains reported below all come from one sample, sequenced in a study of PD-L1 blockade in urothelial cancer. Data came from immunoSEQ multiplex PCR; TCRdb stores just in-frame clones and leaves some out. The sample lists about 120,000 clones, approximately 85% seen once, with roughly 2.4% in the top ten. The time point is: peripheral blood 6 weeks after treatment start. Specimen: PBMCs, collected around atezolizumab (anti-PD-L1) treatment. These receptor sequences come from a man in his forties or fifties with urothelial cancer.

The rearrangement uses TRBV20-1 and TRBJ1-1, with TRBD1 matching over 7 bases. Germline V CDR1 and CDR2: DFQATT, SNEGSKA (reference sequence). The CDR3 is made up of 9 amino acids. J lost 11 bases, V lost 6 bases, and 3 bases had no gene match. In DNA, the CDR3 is TGCAGTGCAAGCAGGGGGGCTTTCTTT. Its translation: CSASRGAFF.

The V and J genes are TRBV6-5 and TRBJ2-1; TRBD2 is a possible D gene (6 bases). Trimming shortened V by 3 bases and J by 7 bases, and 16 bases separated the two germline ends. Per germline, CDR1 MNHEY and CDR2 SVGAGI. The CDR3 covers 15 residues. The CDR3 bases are TGTGCCAGCAGTTATGGGGGAGGAGTTAAGAATGAGCAGTTCTTC. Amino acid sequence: CASSYGGGVKNEQFF.

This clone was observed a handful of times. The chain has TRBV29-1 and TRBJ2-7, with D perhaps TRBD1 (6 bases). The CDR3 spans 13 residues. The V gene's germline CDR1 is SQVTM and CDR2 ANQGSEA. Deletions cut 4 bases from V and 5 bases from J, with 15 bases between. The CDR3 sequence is CSVALWQGNEQYF. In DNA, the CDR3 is TGCAGCGTTGCTCTGTGGCAGGGGAACGAGCAGTACTTC.

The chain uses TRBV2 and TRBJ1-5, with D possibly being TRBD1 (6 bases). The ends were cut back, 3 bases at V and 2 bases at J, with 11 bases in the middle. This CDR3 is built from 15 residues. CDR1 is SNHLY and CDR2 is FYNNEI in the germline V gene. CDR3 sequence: CASSEWGLGNQPQHF. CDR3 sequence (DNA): TGTGCCAGCAGTGAGTGGGGGCTAGGCAATCAGCCCCAGCATTTT.

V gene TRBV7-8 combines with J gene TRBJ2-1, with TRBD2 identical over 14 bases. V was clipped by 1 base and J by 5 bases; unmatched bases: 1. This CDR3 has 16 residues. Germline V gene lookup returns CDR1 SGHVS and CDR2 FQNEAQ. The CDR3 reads CASSLGLAGGDNEQFF. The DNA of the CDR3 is TGTGCCAGCAGCTTAGGACTAGCGGGGGGGGACAATGAGCAGTTCTTC.

The CDR3 region is CASSPGGSYEQYF. In nucleotides, the CDR3 is TGTGCCAGCAGCCCTGGGGGGTCCTACGAGCAGTACTTC. This chain joins TRBV11-3 and TRBJ2-7; a possible D gene is TRBD2 (6 bases). The CDR3 covers 13 residues. Trimming pared 5 bases from V and 1 base from J, leaving 9 bases between. CDR1 and CDR2 (germline): SGHNT, YENEEA.

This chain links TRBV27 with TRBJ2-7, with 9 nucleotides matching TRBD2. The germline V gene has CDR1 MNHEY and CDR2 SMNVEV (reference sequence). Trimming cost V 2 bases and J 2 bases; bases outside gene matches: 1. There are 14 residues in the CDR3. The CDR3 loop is CASSLAGGPYEQYF. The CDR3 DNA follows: TGTGCCAGCAGTTTAGCGGGGGGGCCCTACGAGCAGTACTTC.

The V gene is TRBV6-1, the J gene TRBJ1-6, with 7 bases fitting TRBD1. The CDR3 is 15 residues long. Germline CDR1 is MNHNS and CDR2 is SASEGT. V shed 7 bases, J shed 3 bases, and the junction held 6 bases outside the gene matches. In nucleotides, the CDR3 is TGTGCCAGCACCCAACGGGACAGCTATAATTCACCCCTCCACTTT. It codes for CASTQRDSYNSPLHF.

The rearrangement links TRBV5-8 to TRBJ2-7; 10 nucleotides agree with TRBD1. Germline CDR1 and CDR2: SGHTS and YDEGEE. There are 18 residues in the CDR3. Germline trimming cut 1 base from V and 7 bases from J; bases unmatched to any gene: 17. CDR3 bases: TGTGCCAGCAGCTTGATACGGACAGGGGGAAAGGAAGGGAGAGAGCAGTACTTC. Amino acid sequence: CASSLIRTGGKEGREQYF. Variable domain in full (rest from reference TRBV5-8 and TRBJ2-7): EAGVTQSPTHLIKTRGQQATLRCSPISGHTSVYWYQQALGLGLQFLLWYDEGEERNRGNFPPRFSGRQFPNYSSELNVNALELEDSALYLCASSLIRTGGKEGREQYFGPGTRLTVT.

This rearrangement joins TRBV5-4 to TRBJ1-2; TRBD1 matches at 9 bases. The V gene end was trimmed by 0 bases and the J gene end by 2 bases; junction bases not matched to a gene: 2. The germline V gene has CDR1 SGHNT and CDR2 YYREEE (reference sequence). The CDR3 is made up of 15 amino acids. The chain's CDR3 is CASSLGGQGNYGYTF. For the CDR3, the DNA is TGTGCCAGCAGCTTGGGAGGACAGGGGAACTATGGCTACACCTTC.